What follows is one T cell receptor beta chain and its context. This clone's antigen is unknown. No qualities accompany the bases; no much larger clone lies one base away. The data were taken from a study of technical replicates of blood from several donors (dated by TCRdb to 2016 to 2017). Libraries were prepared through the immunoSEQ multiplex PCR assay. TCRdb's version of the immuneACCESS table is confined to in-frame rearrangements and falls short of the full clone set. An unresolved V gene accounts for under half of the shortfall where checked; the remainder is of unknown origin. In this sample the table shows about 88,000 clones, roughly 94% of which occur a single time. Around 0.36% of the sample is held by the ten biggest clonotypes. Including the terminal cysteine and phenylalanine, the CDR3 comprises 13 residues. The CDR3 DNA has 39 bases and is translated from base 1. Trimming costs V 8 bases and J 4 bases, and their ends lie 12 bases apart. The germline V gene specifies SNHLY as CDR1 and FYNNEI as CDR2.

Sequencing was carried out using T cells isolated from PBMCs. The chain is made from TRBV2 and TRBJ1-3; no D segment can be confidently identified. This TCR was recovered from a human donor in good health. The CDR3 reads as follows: CASLTLLGNTIYF. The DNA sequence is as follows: TGTGCCAGCCTAACTTTGCTCGGAAACACCATATATTTT.